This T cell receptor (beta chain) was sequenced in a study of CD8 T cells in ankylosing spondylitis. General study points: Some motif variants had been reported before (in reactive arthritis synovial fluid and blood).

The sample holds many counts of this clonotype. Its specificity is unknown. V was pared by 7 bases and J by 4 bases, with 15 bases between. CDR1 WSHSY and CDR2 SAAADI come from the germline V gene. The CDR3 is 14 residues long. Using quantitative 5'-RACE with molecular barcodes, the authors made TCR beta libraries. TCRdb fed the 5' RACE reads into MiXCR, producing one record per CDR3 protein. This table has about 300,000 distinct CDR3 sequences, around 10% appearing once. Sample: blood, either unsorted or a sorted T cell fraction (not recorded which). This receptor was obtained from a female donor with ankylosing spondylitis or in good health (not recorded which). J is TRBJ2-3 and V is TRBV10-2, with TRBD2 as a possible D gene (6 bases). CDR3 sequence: CASTREMGPDTQYF. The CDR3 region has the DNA TGCGCCAGCACACGGGAGATGGGACCAGATACGCAGTATTTT.